The clone carrying this T cell receptor (beta chain) occurred many times. Its antigen is not identified. Germline CDR1 and CDR2: SGHVS and FNYEAQ. V lost 1 base and J 8 bases, leaving 8 bases between the germline ends. The CDR3 loop spans 13 amino acids. All patients were treatment-naive before thyroid surgery. Per the study methods: In papillary thyroid cancer, a distant-metastasis classifier was built using CDR3 differences across clinicopathological groups. Using MiXCR, TCRdb reanalyzed the PCR reads. V and J calls and clone size were set by TCRdb, not the authors. The sample includes roughly 19,000 clones, approximately 25% seen only once; the top ten take roughly 6%. This sample is part of a study of metastatic and nonmetastatic thyroid tumors. On the study more broadly: Thyroid patients, malignant and benign, had repertoires compared across blood and tumor or nodule tissue.

Overall study findings and caveats: Significantly higher TCR beta diversity was reportedly seen in malignant thyroid tumors than benign nodules, in blood and tumor.

Sequences were obtained from tumor tissue. This sequence joins TRBV7-6 and TRBJ1-4, with D unresolved. The sequence was collected from a female donor with papillary thyroid cancer or a benign thyroid nodule (not recorded which). Some clones in this sample may be carry-over from other donors' samples. The CDR3 loop reads CASSLGPSEKLFF. The CDR3 region has the DNA TGTGCCAGCAGCTTAGGCCCGAGCGAAAAACTGTTTTTT.